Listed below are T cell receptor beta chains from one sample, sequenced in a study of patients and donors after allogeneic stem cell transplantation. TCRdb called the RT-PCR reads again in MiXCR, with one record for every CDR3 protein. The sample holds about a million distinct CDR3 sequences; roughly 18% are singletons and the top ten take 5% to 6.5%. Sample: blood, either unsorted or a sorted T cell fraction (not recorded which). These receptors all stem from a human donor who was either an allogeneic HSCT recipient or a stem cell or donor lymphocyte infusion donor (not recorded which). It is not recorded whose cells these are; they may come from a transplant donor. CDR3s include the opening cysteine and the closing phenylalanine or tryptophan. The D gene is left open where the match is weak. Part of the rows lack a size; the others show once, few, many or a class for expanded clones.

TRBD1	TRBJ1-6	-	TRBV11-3	TGTGCCAGCAGCTCGATTGGGACAGGATCCCCCCTCCACTTT	CASSSIGTGSPLHF
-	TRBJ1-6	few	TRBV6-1	TGTGCCAGTACGGCGGGGTTCAATTCACCCCTCCACTTT	CASTAGFNSPLHF
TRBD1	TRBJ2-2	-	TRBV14	TGTGCCAGCAGCCCCGGGACAGGGCCTAACACCGGGGAGCTGTTTTTT	CASSPGTGPNTGELFF
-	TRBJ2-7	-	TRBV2	TGTGCCAGCAGTGTATCCGGCGGTGTCCGAACCTCGGGCTACGAGCAGTACTTC	CASSVSGGVRTSGYEQYF
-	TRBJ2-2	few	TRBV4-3	TGCGCCAGCAGCCAAGATTCGGGAACCAAGGGGACCGGGGAGCTGTTTTTT	CASSQDSGTKGTGELFF
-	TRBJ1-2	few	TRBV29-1	TGCAGCGTCGGAATGACACAGGGATTTCCTTATGGCTACACCTTC	CSVGMTQGFPYGYTF
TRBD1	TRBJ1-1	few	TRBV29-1	TGCAGCGTAGGGGGGGGGACAGGGAACACTGAAGCTTTCTTT	CSVGGGTGNTEAFF
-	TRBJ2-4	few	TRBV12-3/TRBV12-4	TGTGCCAGCAGCCGGAGGGACGGTGCCCTTAGCAAAAACATTCAGTACTTC	CASSRRDGALSKNIQYF
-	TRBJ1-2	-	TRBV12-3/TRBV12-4	TGTGCCACCCTGAGCGGGGCCTATGGCTACACCTTC	CATLSGAYGYTF
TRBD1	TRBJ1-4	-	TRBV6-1	TGTGCCAGCTACGGGACAGGGAATGAAAAACTGTTTTTT	CASYGTGNEKLFF
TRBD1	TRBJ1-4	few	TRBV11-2	TGTGCCAGCAGCTCCCTTACAGGGGTAGGAGAAAAACTGTTTTTT	CASSSLTGVGEKLFF
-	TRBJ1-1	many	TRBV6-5	TGTGCCAGCAGTTCCGGGACTGGAGCTTTCTTT	CASSSGTGAFF
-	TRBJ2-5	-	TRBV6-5	TGTGCCAGCAGTTATAGCTCCCCGGGGACCCAGTACTTC	CASSYSSPGTQYF
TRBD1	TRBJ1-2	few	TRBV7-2	TGTGCCAGCAGTCTTAGACAGGGCGAGGATGGCTACACCTTC	CASSLRQGEDGYTF
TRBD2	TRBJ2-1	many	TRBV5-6	TGTGCCAGCAGCTTGGGGGCTAGCGGGGGCAATGAGCAGTTCTTC	CASSLGASGGNEQFF
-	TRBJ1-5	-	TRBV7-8	TGTGCCAGCAGCTTAGACCTACAGGCACTTCGGGCTCAGCCCCAGCATTTT	CASSLDLQALRAQPQHF
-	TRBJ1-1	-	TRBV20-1	TGCAGTGCTAGGCGTAGGCGTAGGACGCTCAATAACACTGAAGCTTTCTTT	CSARRRRRTLNNTEAFF
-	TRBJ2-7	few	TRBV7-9	TGTGCCAGCACCCAGACAGACAGCTCCTACGAGCAGTACTTC	CASTQTDSSYEQYF
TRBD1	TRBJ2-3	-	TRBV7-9	TGTGCCAGCAGCTACAAGACAGGGGGCGGGGCAGATACGCAGTATTTT	CASSYKTGGGADTQYF
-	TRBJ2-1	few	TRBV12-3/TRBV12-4	TGTGCCAGCAGTTCGGATTACTACAATGAGCAGTTCTTC	CASSSDYYNEQFF
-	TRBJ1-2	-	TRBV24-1	TGTGCCACCAGTGATATTGGCGGGTATGGCTACACCTTC	CATSDIGGYGYTF
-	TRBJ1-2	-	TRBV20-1	TGCAGTGCTAGAGTTTATGTCGGTGGCTACACCTTC	CSARVYVGGYTF